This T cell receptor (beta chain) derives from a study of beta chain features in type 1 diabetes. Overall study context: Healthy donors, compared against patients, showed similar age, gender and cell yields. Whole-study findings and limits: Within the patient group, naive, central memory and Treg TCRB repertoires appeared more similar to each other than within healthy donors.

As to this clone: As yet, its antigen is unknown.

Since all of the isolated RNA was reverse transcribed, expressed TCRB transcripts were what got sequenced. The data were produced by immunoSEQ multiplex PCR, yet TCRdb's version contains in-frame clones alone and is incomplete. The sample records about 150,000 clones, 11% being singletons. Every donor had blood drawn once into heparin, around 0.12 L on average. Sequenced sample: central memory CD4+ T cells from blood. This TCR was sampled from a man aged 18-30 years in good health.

Written as DNA, the CDR3 is TGCGCCAGCAAATTACAGGGCACCGGCTATGGCTACACCTTC. Its protein is CASKLQGTGYGYTF. The genes are TRBV5-1 and TRBJ1-2, with D perhaps TRBD1 (6 bases). V lost 6 bases and J lost 4, with 16 bases in between. The germline V gene has CDR1 SGHRS and CDR2 YFSETQ. This CDR3 contains 14 residues. The variable domain in full, with the rest retrieved from reference TRBV5-1 and TRBJ1-2, is KAGVTQTPRYLIKTRGQQVTLSCSPISGHRSVSWYQQTPGQGLQFLFEYFSETQRNKGNFPGRFSGRQFSNSRSEMNVSTLELGDSALYLCASKLQGTGYGYTFGSGTRLTVV.